The clone carrying this TCR beta chain was seen only once. These data are taken from a study of shared clonotypes between healthy human individuals. The V end lost 4 bases, the J end lost 9 bases, and 10 bases lay between the germline ends. The CDR3 has 11 residues. The germline V gene encodes CDR1 DFQATT and CDR2 SNEGSKA (reference sequence). TCRdb keeps only in-frame clones here, not all; method: immunoSEQ multiplex PCR. The data contain 2 million to 2.5 million clones, 93% of them singletons. The gene calls are TRBV20-1 and TRBJ2-1; D remains unclear. The sample comprised naive CD4+ T cells from PBMCs. Stated subset: CD45RA+ positively selected. This TCR was sampled from a man between 18 and 29 years old in good health. Some clones in this sample may be carry-over from other donors' samples. The CDR3: CSATPGSEQFF. The CDR3 DNA is TGCAGTGCTACACCGGGTTCTGAGCAGTTCTTC.